This T cell receptor (beta chain) was sequenced during a study of shared clonotypes between healthy human individuals. Turning to the study itself: For every donor, three CD4 naive, three CD4 memory, two CD8 naive and one CD8 memory plates were used.

TCRdb keeps only in-frame clones here, not all; method: immunoSEQ multiplex PCR. The sample lists millions of clones, about 95% seen once, with about 1.1% in the top ten. CDR1 is MGHRA and CDR2 is YSYEKL in the germline V gene. The ends lost 1 base at V and 0 bases at J; junction bases unmatched: 3. This CDR3 contains 16 residues. Regarding this clone: The antigen is undetermined.

Positive CCR7 selection of CD45RO-negative cells yielded the naive CD8 cells, and terminally differentiated effector memory CD45RA+ cells were excluded. Study conclusions and caveats: Few donors restricted represented genetic and exposure-history diversity.

The sequence was collected from a man between 18 and 35 years old in good health. Sequences were obtained from naive CD8+ T cells sorted from blood. The chain employs TRBV4-1 and TRBJ2-7, with 10 positions matching TRBD1. The CDR3 protein is CASSQAGDRGSYEQYF. The CDR3 DNA is TGCGCCAGCAGCCAAGCGGGGGACAGGGGCTCCTACGAGCAGTACTTC.